This T cell receptor (beta chain) was captured by sequencing in a study of shared clonotypes between healthy human individuals. Findings of the study overall: Among the subsets, naive ones generally showed larger estimated richness than memory ones. Although depth was large, rarefaction showed that sequencing of the sorted subsets was incomplete.

With regard to this clone: Antigen: not known.

When replicate PCRs were run on sorted subsets, they used about 220 ng DNA, some 33,000 T cell genomes. The repertoire was sequenced with immunoSEQ multiplex PCR; TCRdb's copy has only in-frame clones and lacks some. The table lists some 630,000 clones, 72% of them singletons. CDR1 LNHDA and CDR2 SQIVND come from the germline V gene (reference sequence). Trimming at V came to 5 bases and at J to 0 bases, leaving 6 bases not matched to a gene. This CDR3 has 16 residues. Donors were healthy HIV-negative adults without recently reported acute infections or vaccinations. This TCR came from a woman aged 25 to 39 in good health. This chain connects TRBV19 to TRBJ1-4; 7 bases match TRBD1. Sequencing used memory CD4+ T cells sorted from blood. Subset described: CD45RA-negative fraction. This CDR3 reads CASSPRQGSTNEKLFF. DNA for the CDR3: TGTGCCAGTAGTCCTCGACAGGGTTCAACTAATGAAAAACTGTTTTTT.